This T cell receptor beta chain was found in a study of T cell responses to AZD1222 COVID-19 vaccine. This clone appeared a few times. The method was immunoSEQ multiplex PCR; TCRdb's version includes in-frame clones alone and lacks a portion of them. The sample has 130,000 to 150,000 clones; about 90% are singletons. The receptor was derived from an adult who received the AZD1222 COVID-19 vaccine. The specimen comprised peripheral blood, sampled 28 days after the second AZD1222 dose.

The CDR3 here is CASSIGSGQVYEQYF. DNA for the CDR3: TGTGCCAGTAGTATAGGCTCGGGACAGGTCTACGAGCAGTACTTC. The chain couples TRBV19 to TRBJ2-7; 8 nucleotides agree with TRBD1. Germline CDR1 and CDR2: LNHDA and SQIVND (reference sequence). After removal of 1 base from V and 3 bases from J, the junction contained 5 bases not matched to a gene. The CDR3 length is 15 residues.